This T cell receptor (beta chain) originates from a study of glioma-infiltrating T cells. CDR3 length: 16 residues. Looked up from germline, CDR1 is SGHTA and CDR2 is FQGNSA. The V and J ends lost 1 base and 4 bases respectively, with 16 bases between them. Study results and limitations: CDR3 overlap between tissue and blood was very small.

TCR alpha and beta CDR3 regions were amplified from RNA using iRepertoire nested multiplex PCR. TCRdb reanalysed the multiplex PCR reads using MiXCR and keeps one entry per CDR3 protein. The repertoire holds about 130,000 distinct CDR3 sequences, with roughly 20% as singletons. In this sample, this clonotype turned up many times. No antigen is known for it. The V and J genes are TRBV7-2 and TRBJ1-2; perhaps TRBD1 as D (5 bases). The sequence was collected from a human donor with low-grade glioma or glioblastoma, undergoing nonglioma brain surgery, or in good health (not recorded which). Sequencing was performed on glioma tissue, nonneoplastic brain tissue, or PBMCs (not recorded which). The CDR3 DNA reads TGTGCCAGCAGCTTAGGGGTCGCGACAGCTAGCTATGGCTACACCTTC. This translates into CASSLGVATASYGYTF.